Below are 9 T cell receptor beta chains sequenced from a single sample in a study of T-cell reconstitution after alpha-beta-depleted transplantation in children. Construction of the TCRbeta library involved unique molecular identifiers. A single record per CDR3 protein comes from TCRdb applying MiXCR to the PCR reads. The table has 450,000 to 550,000 distinct CDR3 sequences, over 10% seen once. The starting material was PBMCs, mostly from graft donor cells, obtained 180 days after TCRalphabeta/CD19-depleted stem cell transplant. The receptors stem from a female patient between 2 and 15 years old who had a stem cell transplant for aplastic anemia, so the T cells may come from the graft donor.

The chain combines TRBV6-2 or TRBV6-3 with TRBJ2-7; no definite D call. The germline V gene has CDR1 MNHEY and CDR2 SVGEGT. This CDR3 spans 11 amino acids. V shed 5 bases and J shed 6 bases, with 8 bases lying between them. The CDR3 here is CASSGAIEQYF. DNA of the CDR3: TGTGCCAGCAGTGGAGCGATCGAGCAGTACTTC.

Concerning this clonotype: One end of the junction fails to match germline, which may point to a read error. The chain joins TRBV7-3 to TRBJ2-7; tentatively, D is TRBD1 (5 bases). The germline gives CDR1 SGHTA, CDR2 FQGTGA. CDR3 length: 13 amino acids. DNA of the CDR3: TGTGCCAGCAGCTTCTCCCAGGGCCCCACCTTCGGCTTC. Amino acids: CASSFSQGPTFGF.

The CDR3 loop reads CSGTARGSEAFF. As DNA, the CDR3 is TGCAGCGGGACGGCCCGGGGGAGTGAAGCTTTCTTT. The J gene is TRBJ1-1, the V gene TRBV29-1, with D possibly being TRBD1 (5 bases). CDR3 length equals 12 residues. V gave up 7 bases and J gave up 7 bases, with 16 bases separating them. Germline CDR1 is SQVTM and CDR2 is ANQGSEA.

This chain connects TRBV7-9 to TRBJ2-6; D is undetermined. The CDR3 runs 16 residues. The germline V and J ends were trimmed by 2 bases and 0 bases, with 8 bases remaining between them. CDR1 is SEHNR, CDR2 FQNEAQ, per germline (reference sequence). CDR3 amino acids: CASSLPVHSGANVLTF. The DNA of the CDR3 is TGTGCCAGCAGCTTACCGGTCCACTCTGGGGCCAACGTCCTGACTTTC. The full variable domain, rest sourced from reference TRBV7-9 and TRBJ2-6, is DTGVSQNPRHKITKRGQNVTFRCDPISEHNRLYWYRQTLGQGPEFLTYFQNEAQLEKSRLLSDRFSAERPKGSFSTLEIQRTEQGDSAMYLCASSLPVHSGANVLTFGAGSRLTVL.

The CDR3 reads CASSEGGTYNEQFF. As DNA, the CDR3 is TGTGCCAGCAGCGAGGGGGGGACCTACAATGAGCAGTTCTTC. The chain joins TRBV7-3 to TRBJ2-1; a possible D gene is TRBD2 (7 bases). CDR1 is SGHTA, CDR2 FQGTGA, per germline. V gave up 5 bases and J gave up 2 bases, with 10 bases separating them. This CDR3 has 14 residues.

The V gene is TRBV5-1, the J gene TRBJ2-5; D is tentatively TRBD1 or TRBD2 (5 bases each). Germline V gene lookup returns CDR1 SGHRS and CDR2 YFSETQ. CDR3 length equals 13 residues. V was clipped by 3 bases and J by 4 bases, with 10 bases between them. DNA of the CDR3: TGCGCCAGCAGCTGGGACCCTAGAGAGACCCAGTACTTC. This translates into CASSWDPRETQYF.

This sequence joins TRBV5-1 and TRBJ2-7, with 8 bases lining up with TRBD2. Losses at the gene ends were 3 bases for V and 3 bases for J; bases not matched to a gene: 8. Germline V gives CDR1 SGHRS, CDR2 YFSETQ. The CDR3 is 15 amino acids. The CDR3 loop reads CASSSQRELLYEQYF. CDR3 DNA sequence: TGCGCCAGCAGCTCCCAGCGGGAGCTCCTCTACGAGCAGTACTTC.

This clonotype was seen a handful of times. Germline and junction disagree at one end, which may indicate a read error. This chain connects TRBV6-2 or TRBV6-3 to TRBJ2-1; D remains unclear. From germline, CDR1 is MNHEY and CDR2 SVGEGT. The length of the CDR3 is 13 residues. The DNA of the CDR3 is TGTGCCAGCAGTCACTCATCGACCAATGAGCAGTTCTTC. Its translation: CASSHSSTNEQFF.

This clonotype appeared a few times. The genes are TRBV12-3 or TRBV12-4 and TRBJ2-1; D might be TRBD2 (6 bases). This CDR3 region has 14 residues. The V end was cut by 7 bases, the J end by 2 bases, with 12 bases between. This CDR3 is CASTWREPYNEQFF. The CDR3 nucleotides are TGTGCCAGCACATGGCGGGAACCCTACAATGAGCAGTTCTTC.